These 2 T cell receptor beta chains originate from one sample sequenced in a study of T-cell memory formation after mild COVID-19. TCRdb ran MiXCR on the 5' RACE reads and lists one entry per CDR3 protein. The table has 400,000 to 500,000 distinct CDR3 sequences, 20% seen once. The sample was PBMCs or a T cell subset sorted from them (not recorded which). Receptor source: an adult woman who had mild COVID-19 (a few samples of this study predate the infection). Cell type and time point are not known.

Only a few counts were recorded for this clonotype. CDR3 sequence reads: CASSLRASRGQKNTEAFF. CDR3 sequence (DNA): TGTGCCAGCAGCTTAAGAGCCTCCCGGGGACAAAAGAACACTGAAGCTTTCTTT. The rearrangement joins TRBV7-9 to TRBJ1-1, with D perhaps TRBD1 (6 bases). Trimming pared 2 bases from V and 1 base from J, leaving 20 bases between. Germline-derived CDR1 and CDR2 are SEHNR and FQNEAQ (reference sequence). The CDR3 contains 18 residues.

This clonotype was detected only a few times. The rearrangement links TRBV6-6 to TRBJ2-3; D call uncertain. The CDR3 has 12 amino acids. The ends were cut back, 6 bases at V and 5 bases at J, with 9 bases in the middle. Germline CDR1 reads MNHNY; CDR2 reads SVGAGI (reference sequence). CDR3 coding DNA: TGTGCCAGCAGCCCCGCGAGAGATACGCAGTATTTT. Amino acid sequence: CASSPARDTQYF.